This TCR beta chain appears in the sequencing data of a study of CD8 T cells in ankylosing spondylitis. Molecular-barcoded quantitative 5'-RACE produced these TCR beta libraries. One entry per CDR3 protein results from TCRdb running MiXCR on the 5' RACE reads. The sample holds more than 250,000 distinct CDR3 sequences; roughly 8% are singletons and the top ten take roughly 15%. Study observations and caveats: In the blood and synovial fluid of reactive arthritis, some motif variants had been previously reported. A TCR beta motif made of fewer than ten highly homologous variants seemed typical of ankylosing spondylitis blood.

Ten or more counts support this clonotype. Its antigen is unknown. This clonotype was sampled from a male donor with ankylosing spondylitis. Sequencing input: blood, either unsorted or a sorted T cell fraction (not recorded which).

The CDR3 sequence: CASSPLATVETQYF. The DNA for the CDR3 is TGTGCCAGCAGCCCCCTGGCCACGGTGGAGACCCAGTACTTC. The genes are TRBV7-2 and TRBJ2-5; D gene uncertain. CDR3 length equals 14 residues. V was clipped by 5 bases and J by 5 bases, with 15 bases between them. Germline V gives CDR1 SGHTA, CDR2 FQGNSA. Variable domain in full (rest from reference TRBV7-2 and TRBJ2-5): GAGVSQSPSNKVTEKGKDVELRCDPISGHTALYWYRQSLGQGLEFLIYFQGNSAPDKSGLPSDRFSAERTGGSVSTLTIQRTQQEDSAVYLCASSPLATVETQYFGPGTRLLVL.